What follows is one T cell receptor beta chain and its context. The sample is drawn from a study of blood T cell repertoires in COVID-19. Original processing notes: How many nucleated cells were present was estimated from reference gene primer amplification. The repertoire was sequenced with immunoSEQ multiplex PCR; TCRdb's copy has only in-frame clones and lacks some. V and J calls and clone size come straight from that table; D and trimming were deduced from the DNA. The table includes over 200,000 clones, around 90% detected once. This receptor was obtained from a woman in her forties who had recovered from COVID-19. Sequenced sample: peripheral blood.

Written as DNA, the CDR3 is TGTGCCAGCAGCCAAGTCGCGATCTCCACCGGCGAGCAGTACTTC. It encodes CASSQVAISTGEQYF. The V call is TRBV14, the J call TRBJ2-7; D remains unclear. V lost 1 base, J lost 6 bases, and 16 bases lay in between. The CDR3 is made up of 15 amino acids. The V gene's germline CDR1 is SGHDN and CDR2 FVKESK.